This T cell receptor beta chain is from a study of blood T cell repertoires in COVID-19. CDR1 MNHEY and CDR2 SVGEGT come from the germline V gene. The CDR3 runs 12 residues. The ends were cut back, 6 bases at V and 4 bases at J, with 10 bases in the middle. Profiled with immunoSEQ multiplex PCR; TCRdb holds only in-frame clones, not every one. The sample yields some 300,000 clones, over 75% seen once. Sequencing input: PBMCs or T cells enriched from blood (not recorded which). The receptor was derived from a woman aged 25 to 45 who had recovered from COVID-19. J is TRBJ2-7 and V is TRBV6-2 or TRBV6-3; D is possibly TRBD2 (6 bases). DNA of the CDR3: TGTGCCAGCAGCCCACTAGCATACGAGCAGTACTTC. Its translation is CASSPLAYEQYF.